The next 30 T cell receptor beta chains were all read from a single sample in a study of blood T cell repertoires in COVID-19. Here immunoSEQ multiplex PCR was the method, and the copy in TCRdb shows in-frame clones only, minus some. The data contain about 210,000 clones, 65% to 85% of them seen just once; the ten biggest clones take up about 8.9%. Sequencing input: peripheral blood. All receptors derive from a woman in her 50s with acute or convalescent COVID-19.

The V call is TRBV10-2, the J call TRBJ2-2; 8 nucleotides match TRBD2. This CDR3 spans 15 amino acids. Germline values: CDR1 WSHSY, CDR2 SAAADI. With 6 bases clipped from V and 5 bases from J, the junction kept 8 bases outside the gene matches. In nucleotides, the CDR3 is TGCGCCAGCAGATTCGGGACTAGAGATACCGGGGAGCTGTTTTTT. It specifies CASRFGTRDTGELFF.

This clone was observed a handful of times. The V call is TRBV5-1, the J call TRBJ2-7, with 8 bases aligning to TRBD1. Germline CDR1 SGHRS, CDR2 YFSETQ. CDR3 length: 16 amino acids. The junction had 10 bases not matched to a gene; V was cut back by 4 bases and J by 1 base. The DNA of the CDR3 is TGCGCCAGCAGCCCAAGGGGCCGACAGGGGTCCTACGAGCAGTACTTC. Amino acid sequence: CASSPRGRQGSYEQYF.

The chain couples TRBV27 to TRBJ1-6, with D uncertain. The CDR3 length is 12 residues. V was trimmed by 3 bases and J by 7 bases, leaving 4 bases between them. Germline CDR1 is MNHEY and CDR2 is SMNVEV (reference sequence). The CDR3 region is CASSFLNSPLHF. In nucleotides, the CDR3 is TGTGCCAGCAGTTTCCTCAATTCACCCCTCCACTTT.

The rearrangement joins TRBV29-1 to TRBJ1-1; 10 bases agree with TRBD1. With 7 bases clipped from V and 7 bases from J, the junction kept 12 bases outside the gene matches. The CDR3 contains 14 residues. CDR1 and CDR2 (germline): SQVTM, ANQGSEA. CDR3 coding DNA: TGCAGCGGCCGGGACAGGGGAGATAAGAATGAAGCTTTCTTT. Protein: CSGRDRGDKNEAFF. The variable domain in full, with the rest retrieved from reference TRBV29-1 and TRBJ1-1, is SAVISQKPSRDICQRGTSLTIQCQVDSQVTMMFWYRQQPGQSLTLIATANQGSEATYESGFVIDKFPISRPNLTFSTLTVSNMSPEDSSIYLCSGRDRGDKNEAFFGQGTRLTVV.

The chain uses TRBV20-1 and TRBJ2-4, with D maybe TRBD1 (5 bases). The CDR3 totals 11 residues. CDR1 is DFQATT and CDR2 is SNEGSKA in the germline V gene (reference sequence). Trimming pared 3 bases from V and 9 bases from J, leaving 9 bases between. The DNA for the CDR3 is TGCAGTGCTAGTAATCAGGGCATTCAGTACTTC. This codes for CSASNQGIQYF.

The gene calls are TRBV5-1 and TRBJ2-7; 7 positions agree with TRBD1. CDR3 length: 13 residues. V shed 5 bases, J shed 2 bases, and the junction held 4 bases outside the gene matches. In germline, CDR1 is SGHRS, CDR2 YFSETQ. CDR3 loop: CASRTTGAYEQYF. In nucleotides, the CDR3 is TGCGCCAGCAGGACAACAGGGGCCTACGAGCAGTACTTC.

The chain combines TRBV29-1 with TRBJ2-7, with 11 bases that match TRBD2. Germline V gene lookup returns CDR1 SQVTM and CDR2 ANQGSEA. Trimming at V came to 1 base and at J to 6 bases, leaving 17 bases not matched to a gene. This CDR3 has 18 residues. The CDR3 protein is CSVEGVAGGPLGTSEQYF. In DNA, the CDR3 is TGCAGCGTTGAAGGGGTAGCGGGAGGGCCCTTGGGTACGTCCGAGCAGTACTTC.

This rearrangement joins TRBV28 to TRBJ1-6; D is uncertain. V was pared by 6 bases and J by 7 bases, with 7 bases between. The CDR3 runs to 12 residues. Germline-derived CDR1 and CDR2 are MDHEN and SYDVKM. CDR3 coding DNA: TGTGCCAGCAGCCAACAAAATTCACCCCTCCACTTT. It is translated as CASSQQNSPLHF.

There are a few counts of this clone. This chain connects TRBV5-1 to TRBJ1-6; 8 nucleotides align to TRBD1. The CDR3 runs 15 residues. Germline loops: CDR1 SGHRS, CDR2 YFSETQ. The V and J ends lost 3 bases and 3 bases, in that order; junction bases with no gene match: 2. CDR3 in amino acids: CASSSGQGYNSPLHF. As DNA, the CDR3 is TGCGCCAGCAGCTCAGGACAGGGCTATAATTCACCCCTCCACTTT.

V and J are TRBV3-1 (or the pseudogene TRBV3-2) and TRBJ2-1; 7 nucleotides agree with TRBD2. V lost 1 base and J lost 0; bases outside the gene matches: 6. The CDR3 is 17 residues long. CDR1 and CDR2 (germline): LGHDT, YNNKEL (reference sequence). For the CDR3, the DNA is TGTGCCAGCAGCCAAGTTTTAGCGGGCTTCTCCTACAATGAGCAGTTCTTC. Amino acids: CASSQVLAGFSYNEQFF.

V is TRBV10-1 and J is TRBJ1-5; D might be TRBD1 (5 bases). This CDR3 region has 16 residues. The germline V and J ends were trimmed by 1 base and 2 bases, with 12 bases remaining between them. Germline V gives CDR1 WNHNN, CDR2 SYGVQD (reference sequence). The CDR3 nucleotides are TGCGCCAGCAGTGAGTGGGGCAGGGAGGGCAATCAGCCCCAGCATTTT. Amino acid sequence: CASSEWGREGNQPQHF.

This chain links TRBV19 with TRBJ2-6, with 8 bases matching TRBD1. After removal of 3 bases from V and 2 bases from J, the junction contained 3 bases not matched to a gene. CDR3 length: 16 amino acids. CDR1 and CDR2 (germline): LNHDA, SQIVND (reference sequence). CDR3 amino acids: CASSMDRVAGANVLTF. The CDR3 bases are TGTGCCAGTAGTATGGACAGGGTAGCTGGGGCCAACGTCCTGACTTTC. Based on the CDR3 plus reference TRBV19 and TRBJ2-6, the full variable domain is DGGITQSPKYLFRKEGQNVTLSCEQNLNHDAMYWYRQDPGQGLRLIYYSQIVNDFQKGDIAEGYSVSREKKESFPLTVTSAQKNPTAFYLCASSMDRVAGANVLTFGAGSRLTVL.

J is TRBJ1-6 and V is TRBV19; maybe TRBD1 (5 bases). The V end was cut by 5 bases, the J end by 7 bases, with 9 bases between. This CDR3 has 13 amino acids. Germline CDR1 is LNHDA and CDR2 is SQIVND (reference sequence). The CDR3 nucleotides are TGTGCCAGTAGTGTAGGGGCGAATTCACCCCTCCACTTT. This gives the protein CASSVGANSPLHF. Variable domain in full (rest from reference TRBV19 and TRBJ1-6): DGGITQSPKYLFRKEGQNVTLSCEQNLNHDAMYWYRQDPGQGLRLIYYSQIVNDFQKGDIAEGYSVSREKKESFPLTVTSAQKNPTAFYLCASSVGANSPLHFGNGTRLTVT.

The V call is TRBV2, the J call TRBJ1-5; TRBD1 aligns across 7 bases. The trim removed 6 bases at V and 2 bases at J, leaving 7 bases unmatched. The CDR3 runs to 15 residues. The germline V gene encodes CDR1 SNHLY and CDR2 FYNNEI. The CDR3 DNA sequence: TGTGCCAGCAGCGCGACAGGGCTCGGCAATCAGCCCCAGCATTTT. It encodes CASSATGLGNQPQHF.

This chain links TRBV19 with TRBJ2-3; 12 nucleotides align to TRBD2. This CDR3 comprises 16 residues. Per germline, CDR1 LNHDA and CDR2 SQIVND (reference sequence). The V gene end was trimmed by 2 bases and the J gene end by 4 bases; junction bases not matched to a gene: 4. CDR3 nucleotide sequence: TGTGCCAGTAGTATATCGACTAGCGGGAGTTCAGATACGCAGTATTTT. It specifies CASSISTSGSSDTQYF.

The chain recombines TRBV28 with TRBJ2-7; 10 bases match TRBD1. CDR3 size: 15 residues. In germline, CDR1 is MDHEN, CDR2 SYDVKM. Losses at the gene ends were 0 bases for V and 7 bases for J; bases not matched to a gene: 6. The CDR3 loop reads CASSLWGTGVREQYF. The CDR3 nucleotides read TGTGCCAGCAGTTTATGGGGGACAGGGGTAAGAGAGCAGTACTTC.

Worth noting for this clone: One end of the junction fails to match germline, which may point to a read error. CDR3 region: CASCFGGGGGQPQHF. The DNA of the CDR3 is TGTGCCAGCTGTTTTGGGGGTGGGGGGGGTCAGCCCCAGCATTTT. V is TRBV28 and J is TRBJ1-5; the D gene is possibly TRBD1 (5 bases). Per germline, CDR1 MDHEN and CDR2 SYDVKM. The CDR3 is 15 residues long.

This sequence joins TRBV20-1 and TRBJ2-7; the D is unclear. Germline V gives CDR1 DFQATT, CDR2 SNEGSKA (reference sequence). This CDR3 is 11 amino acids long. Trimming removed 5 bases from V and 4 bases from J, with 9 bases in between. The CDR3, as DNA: TGCAGTGCTGATGTACAATACGAGCAGTACTTC. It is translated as CSADVQYEQYF.

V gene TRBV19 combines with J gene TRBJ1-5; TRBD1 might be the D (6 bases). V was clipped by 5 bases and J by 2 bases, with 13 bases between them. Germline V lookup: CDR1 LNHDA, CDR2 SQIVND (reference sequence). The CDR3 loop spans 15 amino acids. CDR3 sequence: CASSADSGGNQPQHF. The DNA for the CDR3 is TGTGCCAGTAGTGCGGATTCAGGGGGCAATCAGCCCCAGCATTTT.

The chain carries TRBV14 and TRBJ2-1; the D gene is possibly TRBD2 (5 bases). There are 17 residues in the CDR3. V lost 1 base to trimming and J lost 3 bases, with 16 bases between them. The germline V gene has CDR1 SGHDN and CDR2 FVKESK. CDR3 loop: CASSQAGFRGGYNEQFF. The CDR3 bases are TGTGCCAGCAGCCAAGCTGGTTTCCGTGGAGGCTACAATGAGCAGTTCTTC.

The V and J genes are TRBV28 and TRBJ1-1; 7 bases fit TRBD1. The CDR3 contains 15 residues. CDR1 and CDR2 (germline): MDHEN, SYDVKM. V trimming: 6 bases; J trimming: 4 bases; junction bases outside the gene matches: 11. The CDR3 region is CASSSSYRGSTEAFF. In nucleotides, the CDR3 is TGTGCCAGCAGCTCCAGTTACAGGGGTTCCACTGAAGCTTTCTTT.

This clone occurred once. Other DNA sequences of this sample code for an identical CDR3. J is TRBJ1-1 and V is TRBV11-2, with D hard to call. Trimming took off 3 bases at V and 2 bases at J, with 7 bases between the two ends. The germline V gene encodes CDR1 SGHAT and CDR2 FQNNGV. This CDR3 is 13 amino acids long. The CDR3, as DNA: TGTGCCAGCAGCTTGAGAGTTAACACTGAAGCTTTCTTT. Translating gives CASSLRVNTEAFF.

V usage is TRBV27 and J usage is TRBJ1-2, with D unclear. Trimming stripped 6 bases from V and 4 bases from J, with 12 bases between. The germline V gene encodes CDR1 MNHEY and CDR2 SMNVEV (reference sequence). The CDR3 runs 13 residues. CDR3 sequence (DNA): TGTGCCAGCAGGTCCCACTTCGCCTATGGCTACACCTTC. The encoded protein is CASRSHFAYGYTF.

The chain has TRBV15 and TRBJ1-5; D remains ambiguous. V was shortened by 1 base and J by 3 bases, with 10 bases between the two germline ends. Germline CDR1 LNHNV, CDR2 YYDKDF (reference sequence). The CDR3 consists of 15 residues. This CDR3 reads CATSRGYGDNQPQHF. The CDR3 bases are TGTGCCACCAGCAGAGGCTACGGGGACAATCAGCCCCAGCATTTT. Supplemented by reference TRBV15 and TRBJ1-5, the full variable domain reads DAMVIQNPRYQVTQFGKPVTLSCSQTLNHNVMYWYQQKSSQAPKLLFHYYDKDFNNEADTPDNFQSRRPNTSFCFLDIRSPGLGDTAMYLCATSRGYGDNQPQHFGDGTRLSIL.

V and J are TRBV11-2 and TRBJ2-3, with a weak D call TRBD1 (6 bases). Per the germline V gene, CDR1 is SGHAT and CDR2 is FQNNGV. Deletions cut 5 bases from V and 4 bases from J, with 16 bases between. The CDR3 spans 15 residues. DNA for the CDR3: TGTGCCAGCAGCCGAGCGAGGGGGAACGCAGATACGCAGTATTTT. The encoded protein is CASSRARGNADTQYF.

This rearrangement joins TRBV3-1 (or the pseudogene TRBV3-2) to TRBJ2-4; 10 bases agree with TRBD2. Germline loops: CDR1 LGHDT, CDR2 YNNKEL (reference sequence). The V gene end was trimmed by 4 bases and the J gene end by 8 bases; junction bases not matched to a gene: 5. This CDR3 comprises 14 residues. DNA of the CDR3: TGTGCCAGCAGCCTCCTAGCGGGAGACGACATTCAGTACTTC. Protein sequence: CASSLLAGDDIQYF.

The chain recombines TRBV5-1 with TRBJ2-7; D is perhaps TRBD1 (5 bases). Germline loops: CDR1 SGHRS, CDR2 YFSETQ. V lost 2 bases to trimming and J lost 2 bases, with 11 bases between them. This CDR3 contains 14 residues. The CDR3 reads CASSLGAVTYEQYF. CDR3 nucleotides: TGCGCCAGCAGCTTAGGGGCGGTTACCTACGAGCAGTACTTC.

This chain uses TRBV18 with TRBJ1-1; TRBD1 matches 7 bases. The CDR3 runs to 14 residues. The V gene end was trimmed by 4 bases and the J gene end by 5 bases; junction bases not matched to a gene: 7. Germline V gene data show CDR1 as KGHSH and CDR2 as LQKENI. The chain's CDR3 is CASSRGTAETEAFF. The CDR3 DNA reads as TGTGCCAGCTCACGGGGGACAGCGGAGACTGAAGCTTTCTTT.

CDR3 sequence reads: CASSYTTGGTGNTIYF. The CDR3 DNA follows: TGTGCCAGCAGTTATACGACAGGGGGGACTGGAAACACCATATATTTT. J is TRBJ1-3 and V is TRBV6-5; 9 nucleotides match TRBD1. V dropped 3 bases and J dropped 2; count of bases not matched to a gene: 5. Looked up from germline, CDR1 is MNHEY and CDR2 is SVGAGI. The CDR3 is made up of 16 amino acids.

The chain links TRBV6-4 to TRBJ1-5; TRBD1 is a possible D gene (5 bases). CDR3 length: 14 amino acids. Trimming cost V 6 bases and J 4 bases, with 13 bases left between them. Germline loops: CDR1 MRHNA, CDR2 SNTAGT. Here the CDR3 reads CASSAFPGNQPQHF. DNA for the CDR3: TGTGCCAGCAGCGCCTTCCCAGGGAATCAGCCCCAGCATTTT.